This TCR beta chain was recovered during a study of blood T cell repertoires in COVID-19. At the level of the study: Sources were T cells, B-cell-depleted T cells, or PBMCs; the material itself was cDNA or gDNA.

V was clipped by 0 bases and J by 0 bases; unmatched bases: 8. Germline V CDR1 and CDR2: SQVTM, ANQGSEA. CDR3 length: 17 residues. Produced via immunoSEQ multiplex PCR; TCRdb's table is partial and in-frame only. The sample carries 80,000 to 95,000 clones, roughly 80% recorded once. V is TRBV29-1 and J is TRBJ1-3, with TRBD1 matching 7 bases. The TCR was taken from a man older than 75 with active or convalescent COVID-19. The sequenced sample consisted of peripheral blood. The CDR3 DNA reads as TGCAGCGTTGAAGATATGGACAGGTTCAGCTCTGGAAACACCATATATTTT. Its translation: CSVEDMDRFSSGNTIYF.